The rows below give T cell receptor beta chains drawn from one sample of a study of monozygotic twins with inflammatory bowel disease. TCRdb reanalyzed the 5' RACE reads and collapses them to one entry per CDR3 protein, without DNA. The table for this sample gives roughly 90,000 distinct CDR3 sequences. Sequenced sample: blood. These receptors were taken from a human donor with ulcerative colitis or Crohn's disease, or a healthy co-twin of an affected twin (not recorded which). Both conserved end residues are part of each CDR3.

TRBJ2-3	TRBV9	CASSREGGETTDTQYF
TRBJ2-3	TRBV5-1	CASSWNRGHTDTQYF
TRBJ2-3	TRBV7-9	CASTIKAGGDTDTQYF
TRBJ2-3	TRBV7-6	CASSSLGVGRTDTQYF
TRBJ1-2	TRBV20-1	CSASLQGRKGYTF
TRBJ2-7	TRBV7-9	CASSPRRGGRSYEQYF
TRBJ2-3	TRBV29-1	CSVGDRAADTQYF
TRBJ2-5	TRBV5-1	CASSLNRGGQTQYF
TRBJ2-7	TRBV5-1	CASSGGPYEQYF
TRBJ2-1	TRBV12-3/TRBV12-4	CASSKQPVLISNEQFF
TRBJ2-2	TRBV7-2	CASSLAYRDPNTGELFF
TRBJ1-1	TRBV20-1	CSARDLFAGGTEAFF
TRBJ2-2	TRBV20-1	CSATGLGGSGELFF
TRBJ1-2	TRBV4-1	CASSQDRSPTGGYTF
TRBJ2-1	TRBV5-1	CASSLLETGVNEQFF
TRBJ2-7	TRBV5-1	CASSPNEGHEQYF
TRBJ1-2	TRBV5-1	CASSLGDRDGYTF
TRBJ1-2	TRBV18	CASSQDSGNYGYTF
TRBJ2-7	TRBV6-5	CASSYSGDRGYEQYF
TRBJ1-4	TRBV6-1	CASRGAVGASEKLFF
TRBJ2-7	TRBV3-1	CASSQAVSEQYF
TRBJ2-7	TRBV5-6	CASSLGADYEQYF
TRBJ1-4	TRBV7-8	CASSLEYRGFNEKLFF
TRBJ1-4	TRBV5-1	CASRKTGGESEKLFF
TRBJ2-2	TRBV5-1	CASRERGPNTGELFF
TRBJ2-4	TRBV5-6	CASSPGGRGYGIQYF
TRBJ2-1	TRBV7-3	CASSLTRDSYNEQFF
TRBJ2-7	TRBV27	CASRKERTGGWEQYF
TRBJ1-1	TRBV10-1	CASRNSGAKNTEAFF
TRBJ1-1	TRBV5-1	CASSLLGQGANTEAFF
TRBJ2-4	TRBV4-1	CASSQLLAKNIQYF
TRBJ1-1	TRBV5-6	CASSLVDTEAFF
TRBJ1-4	TRBV29-1	CSVVPGQSREKLFF
TRBJ2-1	TRBV6-2/TRBV6-3	CASSYLGLAGKNEQFF
TRBJ1-5	TRBV12-3/TRBV12-4	CASSLWGASQPQHF
TRBJ1-6	TRBV27	CASSAPPGGNSPLHF
TRBJ2-1	TRBV2	CASSDSPKAPTGGGQFF
TRBJ2-7	TRBV6-6	CASRAGSDEQYF
TRBJ1-1	TRBV4-2	CASSQDWGGFTEAFF
TRBJ2-7	TRBV20-1	CSARAPGQSSYEQYF
TRBJ1-2	TRBV29-1	CSVQDDRFGYTF
TRBJ2-3	TRBV7-2	CASSTRPGGPDTQYF
TRBJ2-3	TRBV7-2	CASSSRQGRSTDTQYF
TRBJ1-1	TRBV5-1	CASSLRRKSTEAFF